The clone carrying this T cell receptor beta chain was recorded once. In germline, CDR1 is LGHNA, CDR2 YSLEER. The length of the CDR3 is 14 residues. With V trimmed by 0 bases and J by 6 bases, 2 bases remained unmatched. These data come from a study of blood T cell repertoires in COVID-19. The protocol was immunoSEQ multiplex PCR, while the TCRdb copy is restricted to in-frame clones and leaves out a portion. The data show 90,000 to 120,000 clones, about 85% seen once. The receptor comes from a human donor in a cohort sampled during active COVID-19. Sequences were obtained from peripheral blood. The rearrangement joins TRBV4-3 to TRBJ2-4; 7 bases fit TRBD1. CDR3 DNA: TGCGCCAGCAGCCAAGAGACAGGGATAAACATTCAGTACTTC. As protein: CASSQETGINIQYF.